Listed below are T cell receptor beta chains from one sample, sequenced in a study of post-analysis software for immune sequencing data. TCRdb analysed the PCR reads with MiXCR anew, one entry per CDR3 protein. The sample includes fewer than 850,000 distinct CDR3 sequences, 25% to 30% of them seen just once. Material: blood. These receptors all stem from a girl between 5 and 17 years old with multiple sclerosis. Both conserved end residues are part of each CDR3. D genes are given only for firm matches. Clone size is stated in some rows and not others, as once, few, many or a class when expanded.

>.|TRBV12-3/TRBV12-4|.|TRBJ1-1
CASSQGGQLNTEAFF
TGTGCCAGCAGCCAAGGTGGGCAGCTGAACACTGAAGCTTTCTTT
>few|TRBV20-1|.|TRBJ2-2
CSASARGASSGELFF
TGCAGTGCTAGCGCACGGGGGGCTTCGTCCGGGGAGCTGTTTTTT
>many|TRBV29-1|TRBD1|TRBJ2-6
CSVEERVRQGALGANVLTF
TGCAGCGTTGAAGAAAGGGTGCGGCAGGGGGCATTAGGGGCCAACGTCCTGACTTTC
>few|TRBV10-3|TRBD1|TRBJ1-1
CAISGHPGQGVTEAFF
TGTGCCATCAGTGGGCATCCGGGACAGGGAGTCACTGAAGCTTTCTTT
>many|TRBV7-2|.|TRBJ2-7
CASSLVPGDEQYF
TGTGCCAGCAGCTTAGTTCCGGGGGACGAGCAGTACTTC
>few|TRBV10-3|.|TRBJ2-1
CAISELRGRNNEQFF
TGTGCCATCAGTGAACTACGGGGGCGGAACAATGAGCAGTTCTTC
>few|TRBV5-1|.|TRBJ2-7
CASSLPIGQSYEQYF
TGCGCCAGCAGCCTCCCCATAGGACAGTCCTACGAGCAGTACTTC
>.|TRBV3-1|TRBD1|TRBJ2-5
CASSQIQGQGAFQETQYF
TGTGCCAGCAGCCAAATTCAAGGACAGGGGGCTTTCCAAGAGACCCAGTACTTC
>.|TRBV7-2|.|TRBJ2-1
CASSPPLDYNEQFF
TGTGCCAGCAGCCCACCGCTGGACTACAATGAGCAGTTCTTC
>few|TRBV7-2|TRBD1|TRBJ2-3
CASSLRGQTTDTQYF
TGTGCCAGCAGCTTGAGGGGACAGACCACAGATACGCAGTATTTT
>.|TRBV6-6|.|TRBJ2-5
CATYSQADPMETQYF
TGTGCCACCTACTCCCAAGCAGACCCTATGGAGACCCAGTACTTC
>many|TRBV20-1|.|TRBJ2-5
CSARVGRASLQETQYF
TGCAGTGCTAGAGTTGGACGGGCGTCCCTTCAAGAGACCCAGTACTTC
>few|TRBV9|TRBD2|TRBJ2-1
CASSPTLASGSYNEQFF
TGTGCCAGCAGCCCTACTCTGGCTAGCGGCTCCTACAATGAGCAGTTCTTC
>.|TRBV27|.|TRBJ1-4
CASSSTPSAGTNEKLFF
TGTGCCAGCAGTTCCACTCCGAGTGCGGGGACTAATGAAAAACTGTTTTTT
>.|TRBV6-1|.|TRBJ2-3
CASTTVGATQYF
TGTGCCAGCACCACGGTAGGGGCTACGCAGTATTTT
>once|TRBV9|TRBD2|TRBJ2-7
CTSSVALAGRYEQYF
TGTACCAGCAGCGTAGCACTAGCGGGCCGCTACGAGCAGTACTTC
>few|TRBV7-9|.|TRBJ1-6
CASSLGQHNSPLHF
TGTGCCAGCAGCTTAGGACAGCATAATTCACCCCTCCACTTT
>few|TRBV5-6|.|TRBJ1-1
CASSLAGRMNTEAFF
TGTGCCAGCAGCTTGGCCGGCCGCATGAACACTGAAGCTTTCTTT
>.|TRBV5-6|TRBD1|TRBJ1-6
CASSFPTGAPSPLHF
TGTGCCAGCAGCTTTCCTACAGGGGCACCATCACCCCTCCACTTT
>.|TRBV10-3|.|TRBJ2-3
CAISVGSSTDAQYF
TGTGCCATCAGTGTCGGGTCTAGCACAGATGCGCAGTATTTT
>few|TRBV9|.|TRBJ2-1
CASSRRESYNEQFF
TGTGCCAGCAGCCGCCGGGAGTCCTACAATGAGCAGTTCTTC
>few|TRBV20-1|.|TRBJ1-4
CSARGPSGSEKLFF
TGCAGTGCTAGAGGGCCCTCAGGGAGCGAAAAACTGTTTTTT
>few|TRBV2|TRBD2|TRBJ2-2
CASRAGGGTGELFF
TGTGCCAGCAGGGCGGGAGGTGGCACCGGGGAGCTGTTTTTT
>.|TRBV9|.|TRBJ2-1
CASSMGASGNEQFF
TGTGCCAGCAGCATGGGGGCGTCGGGCAATGAGCAGTTCTTC
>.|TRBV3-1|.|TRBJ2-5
CASSQDRASPETQYF
TGTGCCAGCAGCCAAGATCGAGCTAGCCCTGAGACCCAGTACTTC
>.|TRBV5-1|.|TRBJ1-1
CASSPSGVGTEAFF
TGCGCCAGCAGCCCCTCAGGGGTTGGCACTGAAGCTTTCTTT
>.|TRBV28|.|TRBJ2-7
CASSLRAEEQYF
TGTGCCAGCAGTTTAAGGGCAGAAGAGCAGTACTTC
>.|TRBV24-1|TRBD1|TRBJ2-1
CATSETGYNEQFF
TGTGCCACCAGTGAGACAGGGTACAATGAGCAGTTCTTC
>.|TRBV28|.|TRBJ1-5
CASRKPTGAVSNQPQHF
TGTGCCAGCCGAAAGCCTACGGGGGCAGTAAGCAATCAGCCCCAGCATTTT
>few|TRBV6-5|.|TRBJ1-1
CASRPIYRGGRTEAFF
TGTGCCAGCAGGCCTATTTACAGAGGAGGGAGGACTGAAGCTTTCTTT
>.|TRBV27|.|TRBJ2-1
CASSFLWGEQFF
TGTGCCAGCAGTTTCCTGTGGGGGGAGCAGTTCTTC
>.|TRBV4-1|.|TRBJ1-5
CASSQEGSGGRFQPQHF
TGCGCCAGCAGCCAAGAGGGGAGTGGGGGGCGATTTCAGCCCCAGCATTTT